This T cell receptor (beta chain) was identified during a study of cytomegalovirus exposure and HLA in healthy donors. V lost 2 bases to trimming and J lost 1 base, with 7 bases between them. The CDR3 is made up of 14 amino acids. The germline V gene encodes CDR1 SGHVS and CDR2 FQNEAQ. A word on this clone: Its antigen is unidentified.

The PCR made use of 60 Vbeta and 13 Jbeta primers. Repertoires were generated with immunoSEQ multiplex PCR, while TCRdb's copy carries only in-frame clones and drops some. This table has over 100,000 clones, around 64% appearing once. Study findings and constraints: Data from an earlier analysis indicated that most TCR beta V segments were productive either about 87% or about 30% of the time. Most TCR sequences were uncommon, yet certain public TCRs appeared in many donors.

The sequence was obtained from a woman in her 30s in good health and CMV-seronegative. Sequenced input: PBMCs. The chain joins TRBV7-8 to TRBJ2-3, with no clear D. The CDR3 nucleotides read TGTGCCAGCAGCTTACTGCCAGGCACAGATACGCAGTATTTT. Its protein is CASSLLPGTDTQYF.